These 21 T cell receptor beta chains share one sample of origin, sequenced in a study of T-cell reconstitution after alpha-beta-depleted transplantation in children. The TCRbeta library incorporated unique molecular identifiers. One entry per CDR3 protein, called by TCRdb with MiXCR from the PCR reads. The sample comprises around 360,000 distinct CDR3 sequences, 10% of which are singletons, and 2% to 3% rests with the top ten. The material sequenced was PBMCs from the stem cell graft donor, taken from the stem cell graft. The receptors come from a human donor who donated a stem cell graft to a child with acute lymphoblastic leukemia.

A few counts support this clonotype. The rearrangement uses TRBV7-2 and TRBJ2-5; 8 nucleotides align to TRBD2. Germline CDR1 reads SGHTA; CDR2 reads FQGNSA. V gave up 4 bases and J gave up 5 bases; unmatched junction bases: 9. This CDR3 region has 15 residues. The DNA of the CDR3 is TGTGCCAGCAGCTCCTTTAGCGGGATAGGGGAGACCCAGTACTTC. Amino acid sequence: CASSSFSGIGETQYF.

This clonotype was seen a few times. CDR3 sequence reads: CASSGGQTNTGELFF. The CDR3 coding sequence is TGTGCCAGCAGCGGGGGACAGACGAACACCGGGGAGCTGTTTTTT. V usage is TRBV9 and J usage is TRBJ2-2; 7 bases fit TRBD1. Unmatched junction bases numbered 2, after V lost 3 bases and J lost 0 bases. Germline lookup yields CDR1 SGDLS and CDR2 YYNGEE. CDR3 length: 15 residues.

This chain connects TRBV19 to TRBJ2-7, with 7 bases matching TRBD1. V lost 6 bases and J lost 3; bases outside the gene matches: 5. The CDR3 is 13 residues long. Germline V gene sequence: CDR1 LNHDA, CDR2 SQIVND (reference sequence). This CDR3 reads CASSAGTDYEQYF. In DNA form, the CDR3 reads TGTGCCAGTAGCGCCGGGACAGACTACGAGCAGTACTTC.

V is TRBV7-3 and J is TRBJ2-3; perhaps TRBD1 as D (6 bases). V lost 4 bases and J 4 bases, leaving 12 bases between the germline ends. Germline V gene lookup returns CDR1 SGHTA and CDR2 FQGTGA. The CDR3 sequence is 14 residues long. The CDR3: CASSSLQGSDTQYF. For the CDR3, the DNA is TGTGCCAGCAGCTCCTTACAGGGCTCAGATACGCAGTATTTT.

This clonotype showed up many times. J is TRBJ2-5 and V is TRBV7-8, with a possible D match to TRBD2 (6 bases). Germline assignment: CDR1 SGHVS and CDR2 FQNEAQ. The CDR3 contains 15 residues. The V end was cut by 1 base, the J end by 4 bases, with 13 bases between. This chain's CDR3 is CASSLVATRLETQYF. The CDR3 DNA is TGTGCCAGCAGCTTAGTAGCGACTAGACTAGAGACCCAGTACTTC. The whole variable domain, filled in from reference TRBV7-8 and TRBJ2-5, reads GAGVSQSPRYKVAKRGQDVALRCDPISGHVSLFWYQQALGQGPEFLTYFQNEAQLDKSGLPSDRFFAERPEGSVSTLKIQRTQQEDSAVYLCASSLVATRLETQYFGPGTRLLVL.

This clonotype came up many times. The rearrangement links TRBV5-1 to TRBJ2-7; TRBD2 matches at 10 bases. Germline CDR1 and CDR2: SGHRS and YFSETQ. The CDR3 loop spans 15 amino acids. The ends lost 2 bases at V and 3 bases at J; junction bases unmatched: 5. The DNA for the CDR3 is TGCGCCAGCAGCTTCATAGCGGGAGGTGGCTACGAGCAGTACTTC. Encoded protein: CASSFIAGGGYEQYF.

This clonotype occurred a few times. The chain is built from TRBV6-5 and TRBJ2-1; no clear D. The CDR3 loop spans 14 amino acids. V was trimmed by 2 bases and J by 5 bases, leaving 10 bases between them. The germline V gene encodes CDR1 MNHEY and CDR2 SVGAGI. The CDR3 loop is CASSYEGFHNEQFF. The DNA for the CDR3 is TGTGCCAGCAGTTACGAAGGATTCCACAATGAGCAGTTCTTC.

There are a few counts of this clonotype. The chain uses TRBV4-3 and TRBJ2-7; D may match TRBD1 or TRBD2 (5 bases each). The CDR3 runs 15 residues. V was pared by 0 bases and J by 3 bases, with 12 bases between. CDR1 and CDR2 (germline): LGHNA, YSLEER. As DNA, the CDR3 is TGCGCCAGCAGCCAAGATGAGGGGCAGGGCTACGAGCAGTACTTC. Translation: CASSQDEGQGYEQYF.

This clonotype was counted many times. This chain joins TRBV5-1 and TRBJ1-2; no clear D. CDR1 is SGHRS and CDR2 is YFSETQ in the germline V gene. The CDR3 runs to 13 residues. The V end lost 4 bases, the J end lost 10 bases, and 17 bases lay between the germline ends. For the CDR3, the DNA is TGCGCCAGCAGCACACCAGGAGGTTTGGACTACACCTTC. Its translation: CASSTPGGLDYTF.

This clonotype has more than one count but fewer than ten. This chain joins TRBV6-1 and TRBJ1-5; TRBD1 matches 10 bases. V trimming: 6 bases; J trimming: 3 bases; junction bases outside the gene matches: 17. The CDR3 is made up of 19 amino acids. From germline, CDR1 is MNHNS and CDR2 SASEGT. The CDR3 DNA is TGTGCCAGCAGGCGATCCGGACAGGGGGTTCGATTGGACAATCAGCCCCAGCATTTT. Translated: CASRRSGQGVRLDNQPQHF.

In its sample, this clonotype was seen a few times. The chain uses TRBV14 and TRBJ2-1; D perhaps matches TRBD1 (6 bases). V lost 4 bases, J lost 4 bases, and 14 bases lay in between. Per germline, CDR1 SGHDN and CDR2 FVKESK. This CDR3 comprises 15 residues. The chain's CDR3 is CASSRGSQGYNEQFF. In nucleotides, the CDR3 is TGTGCCAGCAGCCGTGGTAGCCAGGGGTACAATGAGCAGTTCTTC.

This chain connects TRBV29-1 to TRBJ2-1, with unresolved D. The V gene's germline CDR1 is SQVTM and CDR2 ANQGSEA. The CDR3 is made up of 12 amino acids. Trimming took 3 bases from V and 1 from J, leaving 4 bases between them. The CDR3 bases are TGCAGCGTTGACAGGTCCTACAATGAGCAGTTCTTC. This sequence encodes CSVDRSYNEQFF.

This clonotype occurred a few times. The chain carries TRBV20-1 and TRBJ1-1; D call uncertain. This CDR3 has 16 amino acids. From germline, CDR1 is DFQATT and CDR2 SNEGSKA (reference sequence). Trimming cost V 0 bases and J 0 bases, with 14 bases left between them. CDR3 DNA: TGCAGTGCTAGAGAACGAAGTGGCAGAATGAACACTGAAGCTTTCTTT. Its protein product is CSARERSGRMNTEAFF.

The table lists this clonotype with many counts. The gene calls are TRBV4-2 and TRBJ1-3, with TRBD1 identical over 7 bases. Germline V CDR1 and CDR2: LGHNA, YNFKEQ. The CDR3 runs to 12 residues. After removal of 0 bases from V and 10 bases from J, the junction contained 0 bases not matched to a gene. In DNA form, the CDR3 reads TGTGCCAGCAGCCAAGAGACAGGGACCATATATTTT. It is translated as CASSQETGTIYF.

There are a few counts of this clonotype. This chain uses TRBV6-2 or TRBV6-3 with TRBJ1-1; D is possibly TRBD1 (6 bases). Germline CDR1 MNHEY, CDR2 SVGEGT. V lost 0 bases, J lost 3 bases, and 14 bases lay in between. The CDR3 sequence is 16 residues long. The CDR3 DNA reads as TGTGCCAGCAGTTACTCGATTGAACAGGGCGACACTGAAGCTTTCTTT. Residues: CASSYSIEQGDTEAFF.

In this sample, this clonotype turned up once. The genes are TRBV25-1 and TRBJ2-5; 7 bases are shared with TRBD1. Looked up from germline, CDR1 is MGHDK and CDR2 is SYGVNS. This CDR3 has 14 residues. V was clipped by 3 bases and J by 0 bases; unmatched bases: 1. This chain's CDR3 is CASSERGHQETQYF. Written as DNA, the CDR3 is TGTGCCAGCAGTGAGAGGGGGCACCAAGAGACCCAGTACTTC.

The chain has TRBV7-8 and TRBJ2-3; possibly TRBD1 for D (5 bases). Germline CDR1 is SGHVS and CDR2 is FQNEAQ. The CDR3 runs to 16 residues. With 5 bases removed from V and 1 base from J, the gap between germline ends came to 16 bases. The CDR3 reads CASSLRSTARTDTQYF. CDR3 in DNA: TGTGCCAGCAGCCTCCGGTCGACAGCTCGCACAGATACGCAGTATTTT.

This clonotype was recorded a few times. The gene calls are TRBV6-2 or TRBV6-3 and TRBJ1-5; 10 bases are shared with TRBD1. With 5 bases clipped from V and 2 bases from J, the junction kept 9 bases outside the gene matches. The V gene's germline CDR1 is MNHEY and CDR2 SVGEGT. This CDR3 spans 17 amino acids. CDR3 in amino acids: CASSSRDRGYGNQPQHF. CDR3 DNA: TGTGCCAGCAGTAGCCGGGACAGGGGTTATGGCAATCAGCCCCAGCATTTT.

This clonotype was found a few times. V gene TRBV15 combines with J gene TRBJ1-5; 10 nucleotides agree with TRBD1. The junction had 17 bases not matched to a gene; V was cut back by 5 bases and J by 4 bases. This CDR3 is 19 amino acids long. The germline V gene encodes CDR1 LNHNV and CDR2 YYDKDF (reference sequence). The CDR3 protein is CATSGGRDRGQTWNQPQHF. CDR3 in DNA: TGTGCCACCAGCGGAGGGAGGGACAGGGGACAAACATGGAATCAGCCCCAGCATTTT.

The rearrangement joins TRBV20-1 to TRBJ1-5; tentative D call: TRBD1 (5 bases). CDR3 length equals 13 residues. The germline V gene encodes CDR1 DFQATT and CDR2 SNEGSKA (reference sequence). V gave up 6 bases and J gave up 2 bases, with 11 bases separating them. This CDR3 is CSAVGDGNQPQHF. The CDR3 DNA reads TGCAGTGCAGTGGGGGATGGCAATCAGCCCCAGCATTTT.

This clonotype was seen a handful of times. The V gene is TRBV4-1, the J gene TRBJ1-2; D gene uncertain. Germline V gene lookup returns CDR1 MGHRA and CDR2 YSYEKL. The CDR3 loop spans 14 amino acids. Trimming shortened V by 3 bases and J by 5 bases, and 13 bases separated the two germline ends. This CDR3 reads CASSHGAGFYGYTF. CDR3 DNA sequence: TGCGCCAGCAGCCATGGCGCCGGTTTTTATGGCTACACCTTC.